Presented here are 31 T cell receptor beta chains from one specimen sequenced in a study of T cells after yellow fever vaccination (dated by TCRdb to the late 2010s). The method behind the library was 5' RACE. TCRdb shows the sequencer as Illumina NovaSeq 6000. Starting from the raw public reads, TCRdb applied fastp trimming at Q25, assembled clones with MiXCR and retained in-frame beta chains. Rows matching on CDR3 protein sequence are summarized as one entry with the most common DNA and genes. Present in this sample are about 350,000 distinct CDR3 sequences, around 12% of which were seen just once. The ten most abundant clones make up around 3% of the sample. This specimen's treatment or condition label, interpreted: live attenuated yellow fever vaccine strain. The specimen comprised CD4+ T cells sorted from PBMCs, sampled 15 days after the yellow fever booster vaccination. The receptors were gathered from a man between 18 and 29 years old who received the YFV17D yellow fever vaccine.

The V and J genes are TRBV21-1 and TRBJ2-7; no check of the table's D call, TRBD2, against the DNA was made. TRBV21-1 is a pseudogene. The CDR3 length is 14 residues. CDR3 sequence reads: CARSPGLDSYEQYV. The DNA for the CDR3 is TGTGCCAGGAGCCCGGGACTTGACTCCTACGAGCAATACGTC.

The chain couples TRBV29-1 to TRBJ2-1; 8 positions agree with TRBD1. The CDR3 has 13 amino acids. Germline CDR1 is SQVTM and CDR2 is ANQGSEA. Trimming cost V 4 bases and J 10 bases; bases outside gene matches: 9. CDR3 region: CSVVLDRDGEQFF. As DNA, the CDR3 is TGCAGCGTTGTTCTGGACAGGGACGGGGAGCAGTTCTTC.

This clonotype has only a few counts. The genes are TRBV4-1 and TRBJ2-3; 10 bases map to TRBD2. The junction had 15 bases not matched to a gene; V was cut back by 1 base and J by 8 bases. Germline assignment: CDR1 MGHRA and CDR2 YSYEKL. This CDR3 has 18 amino acids. The CDR3 sequence: CASSQAISLAGVLGTQYF. CDR3 bases: TGCGCCAGCAGCCAAGCAATCTCGCTAGCGGGGGTGTTAGGTACGCAGTATTTT.

This clonotype was seen at least ten times. This chain joins TRBV2 and TRBJ1-2; D is unclear. V lost 3 bases to trimming and J lost 4 bases, with 9 bases between them. Per the germline V gene, CDR1 is SNHLY and CDR2 is FYNNEI. CDR3 size: 13 residues. CDR3 region: CASSDAAAYGYTF. The CDR3, as DNA: TGTGCCAGCAGTGATGCGGCAGCCTATGGCTACACCTTC.

The table lists this clonotype with a few counts. CDR3 nucleotides: TGTGCCAGCAGCCCCAATACGGGAAACAATGAGCAGTTCTTC. It yields the protein CASSPNTGNNEQFF. The chain uses TRBV7-3 and TRBJ2-1; D possibly corresponds to TRBD2 (5 bases). The V and J ends lost 5 bases and 5 bases respectively, with 13 bases between them. Germline V gene sequence: CDR1 SGHTA, CDR2 FQGTGA. This CDR3 spans 14 amino acids.

The V and J genes are TRBV27 and TRBJ1-3; D remains unclear. V gave up 7 bases and J gave up 0 bases, with 16 bases separating them. CDR1 is MNHEY and CDR2 is SMNVEV in the germline V gene (reference sequence). This CDR3 has 16 amino acids. In DNA form, the CDR3 reads TGTGCCAGCAATGAGACCCCAAGACTCTCTGGAAACACCATATATTTT. Translating gives CASNETPRLSGNTIYF.

The chain is built from TRBV2 and TRBJ2-5; D gene unclear. The CDR3 contains 11 residues. The V end lost 4 bases, the J end lost 9 bases, and 9 bases lay between the germline ends. Germline V gene data show CDR1 as SNHLY and CDR2 as FYNNEI. CDR3 loop: CASSARVAQYF. Written as DNA, the CDR3 is TGTGCCAGCAGTGCAAGAGTGGCCCAGTACTTC.

This clonotype was picked up a small number of times. The CDR3 reads CSARGARSYNSPLHF. CDR3 coding DNA: TGCAGTGCTAGGGGGGCACGCTCCTATAATTCACCCCTCCACTTT. The rearrangement links TRBV20-1 to TRBJ1-6; possible D gene TRBD1, 6 bases. This CDR3 contains 15 residues. V was cut by 3 bases and J by 0 bases, with 9 bases left in between. Germline V gives CDR1 DFQATT, CDR2 SNEGSKA (reference sequence).

This clonotype was seen a handful of times. This may be a read error: a much more frequent sequence differs by one nucleotide. This chain joins TRBV20-1 and TRBJ2-3; 11 bases match TRBD2. Trimming cost V 0 bases and J 4 bases; bases outside gene matches: 0. The CDR3 loop spans 14 amino acids. Germline V gene data show CDR1 as DFQATT and CDR2 as SNEGSKA (reference sequence). The CDR3 sequence is CSARDSGGADTQYF. CDR3 nucleotides: TGCAGTGCTAGAGATAGCGGGGGGGCAGATACGCAGTATTTT.

This clonotype came up many times. The rearrangement uses TRBV5-1 and TRBJ1-1; D gene unclear. The CDR3 has 14 residues. Trimming took off 1 base at V and 4 bases at J, with 11 bases between the two ends. Germline loops: CDR1 SGHRS, CDR2 YFSETQ. In nucleotides, the CDR3 is TGCGCCAGCAGCTTGTCCGGAGCCCCCACTGAAGCTTTCTTT. Translated: CASSLSGAPTEAFF.

This clonotype has a handful of counts. The rearrangement joins TRBV20-1 to TRBJ1-5, with 10 bases identical to TRBD1. V was pared by 6 bases and J by 5 bases, with 4 bases of the junction left unmatched. The germline V gene has CDR1 DFQATT and CDR2 SNEGSKA (reference sequence). The CDR3 sequence is 13 residues long. The CDR3 protein is CSARQGAHQPQHF. CDR3 bases: TGCAGTGCAAGACAGGGGGCCCATCAGCCCCAGCATTTT.

The chain uses TRBV3-1 and TRBJ2-1; no firm D call. This CDR3 is 14 amino acids long. Germline values: CDR1 LGHDT, CDR2 YNNKEL (reference sequence). The V gene lost 1 base and the J gene lost 10 bases, with 14 bases spanning the gap. CDR3 sequence (DNA): TGTGCCAGCAGCCAAGCCCTTTTAGACCCGGAGCAGTTCTTC. Translation gives CASSQALLDPEQFF.

The chain links TRBV29-1 to TRBJ2-7, with D perhaps matching TRBD2 (5 bases). Germline V CDR1 and CDR2: SQVTM, ANQGSEA. This CDR3 comprises 11 residues. This CDR3 is CRPTRGYEQYF. DNA of the CDR3: TGCAGACCCACCCGGGGCTACGAGCAGTACTTC.

In its sample, this clonotype was seen many times. This chain uses TRBV5-6 with TRBJ2-3; D ambiguous. V lost 2 bases and J lost 4, with 8 bases in between. Germline V gene lookup returns CDR1 SGHDT and CDR2 YYEEEE. This CDR3 has 13 amino acids. CDR3 amino acids: CASSFLFSDTQYF. The CDR3 DNA reads TGTGCCAGCAGCTTCTTGTTTTCAGATACGCAGTATTTT.

The V call is TRBV7-2, the J call TRBJ1-4, with a weak D call TRBD1 (6 bases). Germline V gene lookup returns CDR1 SGHTA and CDR2 FQGNSA. This CDR3 is built from 16 residues. Trimming cost V 5 bases and J 8 bases, with 21 bases left between them. CDR3 protein: CASSQGGTSPFEKLFF. CDR3 bases: TGTGCCAGCAGCCAAGGCGGGACAAGTCCGTTCGAAAAACTGTTTTTT.

There are a few counts of this clonotype. The chain couples TRBV7-2 to TRBJ1-5; TRBD1 might be the D (5 bases). The CDR3 has 15 amino acids. CDR1 and CDR2 from the germline V gene are SGHTA and FQGNSA. V lost 3 bases and J lost 4, with 13 bases in between. The CDR3 DNA reads as TGTGCCAGCAGCTTTTTCGGGGGGGGGAATCAGCCCCAGCATTTT. Translated, it gives CASSFFGGGNQPQHF. The full variable domain, completed using reference TRBV7-2 and TRBJ1-5, is GAGVSQSPSNKVTEKGKDVELRCDPISGHTALYWYRQSLGQGLEFLIYFQGNSAPDKSGLPSDRFSAERTGGSVSTLTIQRTQQEDSAVYLCASSFFGGGNQPQHFGDGTRLSIL.

This clonotype was counted between two and nine times. V and J are TRBV3-2 and TRBJ1-6; TRBD1 reflects the table's D call only, with no check against the DNA. TRBV3-2 is a documented pseudogene. CDR3 length: 16 amino acids. The CDR3 spells CASSQDRDASNSPLHF. The CDR3, as DNA: TGTGCCAGCAGCCAAGATCGGGACGCTTCGAATTCACCCCTCCACTTT.

The chain employs TRBV3-1 and TRBJ1-1, with a weak D call TRBD1 (6 bases). Germline lookup yields CDR1 LGHDT and CDR2 YNNKEL (reference sequence). The CDR3 has 13 amino acids. Trimming removed 4 bases at V and 6 bases at J, with 12 bases between. DNA for the CDR3: TGTGCCAGCAGCCGCATACAGGGAGCTGAAGCTTTCTTT. This sequence encodes CASSRIQGAEAFF. The full variable domain, with the rest looked up from reference TRBV3-1 and TRBJ1-1, is DTAVSQTPKYLVTQMGNDKSIKCEQNLGHDTMYWYKQDSKKFLKIMFSYNNKELIINETVPNRFSPKSPDKAHLNLHINSLELGDSAVYFCASSRIQGAEAFFGQGTRLTVV.

The chain recombines TRBV12-3 or TRBV12-4 with TRBJ1-6; no firm D call. This CDR3 is 15 amino acids long. V dropped 1 base and J dropped 6 bases, with 10 bases sitting between them. The CDR3 sequence: CASSLVQARNSPLHF. CDR3 bases: TGTGCCAGCAGTTTAGTGCAAGCACGTAATTCACCCCTCCACTTT.

This chain links TRBV12-3 or TRBV12-4 with TRBJ2-2; 7 bases are shared with TRBD1. With V trimmed by 6 bases and J by 6 bases, 10 bases remained unmatched. The CDR3 is 15 residues long. CDR3 sequence reads: CASSPQTGYAGELFF. The CDR3 region has the DNA TGTGCCAGCAGCCCCCAGACAGGGTACGCCGGGGAGCTGTTTTTT.

This chain connects TRBV7-2 to TRBJ2-1, with a possible D match to TRBD1 (5 bases). The CDR3 is 14 amino acids. Trimming removed 4 bases from V and 9 bases from J, with 16 bases in between. Germline values: CDR1 SGHTA, CDR2 FQGNSA. This CDR3 is CASSYERGSGEQFF. The CDR3 DNA is TGTGCCAGCAGCTACGAAAGGGGATCCGGTGAGCAGTTCTTC.

This clonotype was recorded a few times. The chain uses TRBV5-1 and TRBJ2-3; 12 bases line up with TRBD1. Germline V gene sequence: CDR1 SGHRS, CDR2 YFSETQ. The CDR3 is 15 residues long. J lost 5 bases, V lost 4 bases, and 5 bases had no gene match. The CDR3 coding sequence is TGCGCCAGCAGCCCCGGGACAGGGGGCGGAGATACGCAGTATTTT. It translates to CASSPGTGGGDTQYF.

This clonotype was seen more than once but under ten times. This chain joins TRBV5-1 and TRBJ2-3; 10 bases are a match to TRBD2. Per germline, CDR1 SGHRS and CDR2 YFSETQ. This CDR3 spans 16 amino acids. Trimming took 3 bases from V and 1 from J; bases not matched to a gene: 5. The CDR3 protein is CASSSLAGGGTDTQYF. In DNA form, the CDR3 reads TGCGCCAGCAGCTCATTAGCGGGGGGCGGCACAGATACGCAGTATTTT.

The rearrangement uses TRBV7-2 and TRBJ1-2; D unclear. V lost 1 base to trimming and J lost 7 bases, with 10 bases between them. The germline gives CDR1 SGHTA, CDR2 FQGNSA. The CDR3 consists of 13 residues. This chain's CDR3 is CASSLDPVVGYTF. The DNA for the CDR3 is TGTGCCAGCAGCTTAGACCCGGTCGTTGGCTACACCTTC.

This clonotype has a handful of counts. The chain carries TRBV30 and TRBJ1-1, with TRBD1 identical over 7 bases. The germline V gene encodes CDR1 GTSNPN and CDR2 SVGIG (reference sequence). V shed 0 bases, J shed 4 bases, and the junction held 5 bases outside the gene matches. The CDR3 extends over 14 amino acids. The CDR3 nucleotides read TGTGCCTGGAGTGTACTTTCAGGGGGCACTGAAGCTTTCTTT. Translation gives CAWSVLSGGTEAFF.

The genes are TRBV5-8 and TRBJ1-1, with a weak D call TRBD1 (6 bases). CDR1 is SGHTS, CDR2 YDEGEE, per germline. The ends were cut back, 9 bases at V and 2 bases at J, with 23 bases in the middle. This CDR3 has 16 amino acids. CDR3 loop: CANGQGFGGPNTEAFF. The CDR3, as DNA: TGTGCCAACGGACAAGGTTTCGGGGGCCCTAACACTGAAGCTTTCTTT.

This clonotype was detected many times. This sequence joins TRBV5-6 and TRBJ2-1; tentatively, D is TRBD2 (5 bases). Germline V lookup: CDR1 SGHDT, CDR2 YYEEEE. Deletions cut 2 bases from V and 5 bases from J, with 14 bases between. This CDR3 has 15 residues. CDR3 nucleotides: TGTGCCAGCAGCTTTTTGGGAGCCGACCACAATGAGCAGTTCTTC. Its translation is CASSFLGADHNEQFF.

This clonotype was seen only a few times. The chain is built from TRBV13 and TRBJ2-3; 13 bases line up with TRBD2. Germline CDR1 PRHDT, CDR2 FYEKMQ (reference sequence). This CDR3 has 19 amino acids. J lost 0 bases, V lost 5 bases, and 11 bases had no gene match. The CDR3 DNA is TGTGCCAGCAGCAAGGTCCCGGGACTAGCGGGGATTAGCACAGATACGCAGTATTTT. It encodes CASSKVPGLAGISTDTQYF.

The sample holds a few counts of this clonotype. This chain uses TRBV4-3 with TRBJ2-7, with 9 bases identical to TRBD1. CDR3 size: 15 residues. CDR1 is LGHNA and CDR2 is YSLEER in the germline V gene. The V segment lost 0 bases and the J segment 4 bases; nucleotides outside the gene matches: 4. The CDR3 region has the DNA TGCGCCAGCAGCCAAGAGCACAGGGGGCTTTACGAGCAGTACGTC. Translation: CASSQEHRGLYEQYV.

The rearrangement uses TRBV4-3 and TRBJ2-1, with TRBD2 matching over 8 bases. Germline trimming cut 0 bases from V and 4 bases from J; bases unmatched to any gene: 5. The CDR3 totals 16 residues. The germline CDR1 and CDR2 sequences are LGHNA and YSLEER. The CDR3 here is CASSQDPAGVYNEQFF. CDR3 coding DNA: TGCGCCAGCAGCCAAGATCCAGCGGGGGTTTACAATGAGCAGTTCTTC.

The genes are TRBV19 and TRBJ2-3, with 8 bases fitting TRBD1. Losses at the gene ends were 5 bases for V and 4 bases for J; bases not matched to a gene: 14. The CDR3 length is 17 residues. Looked up from germline, CDR1 is LNHDA and CDR2 is SQIVND (reference sequence). This CDR3 reads CASSPRDRGGIADTQYF. The CDR3 DNA follows: TGTGCCAGTAGTCCTCGTGACAGGGGAGGTATAGCAGATACGCAGTATTTT. Full variable domain (rest looked up from reference TRBV19 and TRBJ2-3): DGGITQSPKYLFRKEGQNVTLSCEQNLNHDAMYWYRQDPGQGLRLIYYSQIVNDFQKGDIAEGYSVSREKKESFPLTVTSAQKNPTAFYLCASSPRDRGGIADTQYFGPGTRLTVL.